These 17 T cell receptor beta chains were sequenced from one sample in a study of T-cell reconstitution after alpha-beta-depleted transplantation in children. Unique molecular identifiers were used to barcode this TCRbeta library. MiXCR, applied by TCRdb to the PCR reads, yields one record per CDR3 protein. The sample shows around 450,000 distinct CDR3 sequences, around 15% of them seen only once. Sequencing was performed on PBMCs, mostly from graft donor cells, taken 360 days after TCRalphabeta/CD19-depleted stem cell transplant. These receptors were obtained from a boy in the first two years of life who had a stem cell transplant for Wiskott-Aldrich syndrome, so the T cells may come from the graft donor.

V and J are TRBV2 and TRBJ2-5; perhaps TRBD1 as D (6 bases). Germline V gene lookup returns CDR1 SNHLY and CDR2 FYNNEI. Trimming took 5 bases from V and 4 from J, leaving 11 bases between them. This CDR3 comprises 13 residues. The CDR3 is CASSTRGGETQYF. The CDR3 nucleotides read TGTGCCAGCAGTACAAGAGGGGGAGAGACCCAGTACTTC.

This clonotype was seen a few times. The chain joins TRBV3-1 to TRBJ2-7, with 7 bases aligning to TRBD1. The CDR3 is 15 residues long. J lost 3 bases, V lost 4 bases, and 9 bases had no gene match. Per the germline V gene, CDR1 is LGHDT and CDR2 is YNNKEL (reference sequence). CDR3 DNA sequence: TGTGCCAGCAGCCGAGGCGGACAGGCGCTCTACGAGCAGTACTTC. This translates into CASSRGGQALYEQYF.

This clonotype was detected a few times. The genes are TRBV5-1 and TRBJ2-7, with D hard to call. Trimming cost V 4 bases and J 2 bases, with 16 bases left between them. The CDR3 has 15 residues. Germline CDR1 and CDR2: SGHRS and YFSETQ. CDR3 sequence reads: CASSGRPLRPYEQYF. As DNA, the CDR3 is TGCGCCAGCAGCGGACGTCCTTTGAGACCCTACGAGCAGTACTTC.

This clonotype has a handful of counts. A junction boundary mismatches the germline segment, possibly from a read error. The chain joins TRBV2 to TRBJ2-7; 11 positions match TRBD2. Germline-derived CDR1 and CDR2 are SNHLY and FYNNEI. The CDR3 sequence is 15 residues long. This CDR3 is CASRDLAGGSHEQYF. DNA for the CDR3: TGTGCCAGCAGGGACCTAGCGGGAGGCTCCCACGAGCAGTACTTC.

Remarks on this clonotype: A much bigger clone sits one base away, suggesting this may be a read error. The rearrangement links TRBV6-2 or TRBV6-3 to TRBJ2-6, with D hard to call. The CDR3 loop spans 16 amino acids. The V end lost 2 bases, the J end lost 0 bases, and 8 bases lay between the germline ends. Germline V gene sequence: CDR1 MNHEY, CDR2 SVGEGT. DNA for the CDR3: TGTGCCAGCAGTTACCACCAAATCTCTGGGGCCAACGTCCTGACTTTC. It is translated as CASSYHQISGANVLTF.

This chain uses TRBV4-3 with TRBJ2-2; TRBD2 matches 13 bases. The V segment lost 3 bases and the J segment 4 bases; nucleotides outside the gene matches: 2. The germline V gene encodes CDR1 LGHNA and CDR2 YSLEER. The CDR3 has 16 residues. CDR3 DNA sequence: TGCGCCAGCAGCCACCGACTAGCGGGGGGCACCGGGGAGCTGTTTTTT. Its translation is CASSHRLAGGTGELFF.

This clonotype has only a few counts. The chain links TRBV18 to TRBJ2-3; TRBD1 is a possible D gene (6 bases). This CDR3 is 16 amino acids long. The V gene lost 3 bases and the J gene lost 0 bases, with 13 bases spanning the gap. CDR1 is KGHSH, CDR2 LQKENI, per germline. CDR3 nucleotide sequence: TGTGCCAGCTCACCTAATTCGAGGGGGAGCACAGATACGCAGTATTTT. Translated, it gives CASSPNSRGSTDTQYF.

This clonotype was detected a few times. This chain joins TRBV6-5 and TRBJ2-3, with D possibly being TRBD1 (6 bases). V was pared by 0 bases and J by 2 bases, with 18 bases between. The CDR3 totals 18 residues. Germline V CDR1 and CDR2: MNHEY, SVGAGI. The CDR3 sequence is CASSYSTSQGLTTDTQYF. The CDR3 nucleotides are TGTGCCAGCAGTTACTCGACGAGCCAGGGGCTGACCACAGATACGCAGTATTTT.

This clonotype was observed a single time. As DNA, the CDR3 is TGCGCCAGCAGCCTCGGGACTAGCGGACCCCAAGAGACCCAGTACTTC. This gives the protein CASSLGTSGPQETQYF. The chain employs TRBV4-3 and TRBJ2-5; 11 nucleotides line up with TRBD2. Germline lookup yields CDR1 LGHNA and CDR2 YSLEER. V was clipped by 4 bases and J by 1 base; unmatched bases: 5. The CDR3 is 16 residues long.

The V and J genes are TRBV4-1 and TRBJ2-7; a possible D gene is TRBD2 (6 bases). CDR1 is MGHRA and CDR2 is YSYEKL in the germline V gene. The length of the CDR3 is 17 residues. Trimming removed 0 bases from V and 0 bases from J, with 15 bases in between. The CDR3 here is CASSQERWGGSSYEQYF. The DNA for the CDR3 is TGCGCCAGCAGCCAAGAAAGGTGGGGAGGAAGCTCCTACGAGCAGTACTTC.

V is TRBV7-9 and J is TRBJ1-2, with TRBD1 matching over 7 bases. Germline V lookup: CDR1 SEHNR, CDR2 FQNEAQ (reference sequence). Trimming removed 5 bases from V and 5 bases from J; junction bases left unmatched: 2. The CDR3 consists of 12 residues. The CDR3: CASSRDSYGYTF. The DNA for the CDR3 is TGTGCCAGCAGCCGGGACAGTTATGGCTACACCTTC.

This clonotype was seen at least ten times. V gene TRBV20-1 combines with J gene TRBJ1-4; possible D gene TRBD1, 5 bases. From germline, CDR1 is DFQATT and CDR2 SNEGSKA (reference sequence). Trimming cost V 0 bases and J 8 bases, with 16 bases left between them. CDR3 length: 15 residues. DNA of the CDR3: TGCAGTGCTAGAGATCTACAGCGTTCAGGGGAAAAACTGTTTTTT. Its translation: CSARDLQRSGEKLFF.

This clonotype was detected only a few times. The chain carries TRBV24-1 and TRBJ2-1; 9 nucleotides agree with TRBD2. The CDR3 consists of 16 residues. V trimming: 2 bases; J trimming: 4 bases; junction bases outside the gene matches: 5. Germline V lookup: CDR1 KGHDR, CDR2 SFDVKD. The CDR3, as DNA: TGTGCCACCAGTGATTCTGGACTAGCGCCATACAATGAGCAGTTCTTC. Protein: CATSDSGLAPYNEQFF.

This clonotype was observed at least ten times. CDR3: CSVTDRPNTGELFF. The CDR3, as DNA: TGCAGCGTCACGGACAGGCCGAACACCGGGGAGCTGTTTTTT. V is TRBV29-1 and J is TRBJ2-2; 7 nucleotides align to TRBD1. With 6 bases clipped from V and 0 bases from J, the junction kept 4 bases outside the gene matches. This CDR3 region has 14 residues. Per germline, CDR1 SQVTM and CDR2 ANQGSEA.

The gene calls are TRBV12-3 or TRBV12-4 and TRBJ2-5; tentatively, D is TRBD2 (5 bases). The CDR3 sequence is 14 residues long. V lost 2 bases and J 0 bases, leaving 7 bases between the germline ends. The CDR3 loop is CASSLLTNQETQYF. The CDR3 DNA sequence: TGTGCCAGCAGTTTATTGACTAACCAAGAGACCCAGTACTTC.

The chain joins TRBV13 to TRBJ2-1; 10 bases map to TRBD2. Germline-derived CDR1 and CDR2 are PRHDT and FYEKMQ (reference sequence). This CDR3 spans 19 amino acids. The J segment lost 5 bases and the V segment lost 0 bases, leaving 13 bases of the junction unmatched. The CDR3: CASSLGTLAGVLGDNEQFF. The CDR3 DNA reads TGTGCCAGCAGCTTAGGCACCCTAGCGGGAGTTCTAGGGGACAATGAGCAGTTCTTC.

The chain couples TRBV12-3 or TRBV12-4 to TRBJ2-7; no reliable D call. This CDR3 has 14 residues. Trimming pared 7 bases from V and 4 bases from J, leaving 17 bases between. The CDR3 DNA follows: TGTGCCAGCACCTCGGGCAGAAAAAGGTACGAGCAGTACTTC. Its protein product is CASTSGRKRYEQYF.